The 9 T cell receptor beta chains in this list originate from one sample, sequenced in a study of cytomegalovirus exposure and HLA in healthy donors. The study ran its PCR with 60 Vbeta and 13 Jbeta primers. Here immunoSEQ multiplex PCR was the method, and the copy in TCRdb shows in-frame clones only, minus some. Here the sample table reports some 200,000 clones. The material sequenced was PBMCs. The receptor source for this set is a young woman in good health and CMV-seropositive.

The chain is built from TRBV7-8 and TRBJ1-1; D is undetermined. CDR1 and CDR2 (germline): SGHVS, FQNEAQ. The length of the CDR3 is 15 residues. Trimming shortened V by 1 base and J by 0 bases, and 9 bases separated the two germline ends. The CDR3 region has the DNA TGTGCCAGCAGCTTAGAACTTCATATGAACACTGAAGCTTTCTTT. Protein: CASSLELHMNTEAFF.

V usage is TRBV6-5 and J usage is TRBJ2-2; D is perhaps TRBD1 (5 bases). The CDR3 has 15 residues. V was cut by 4 bases and J by 6 bases, with 15 bases left in between. CDR1 and CDR2 (germline): MNHEY, SVGAGI. CDR3 sequence: CASSSQPQVSGELFF. The CDR3, as DNA: TGTGCCAGCAGTTCTCAACCACAGGTCTCCGGGGAGCTGTTTTTT.

The V and J genes are TRBV6-1 and TRBJ2-7, with 7 bases lining up with TRBD2. CDR1 and CDR2 from the germline V gene are MNHNS and SASEGT. V lost 7 bases, J lost 2 bases, and 5 bases stayed unmatched. The CDR3 runs 13 residues. The CDR3 DNA is TGTGCCAGCATGCCGGGGGGTGCCTACGAGCAGTACTTC. This sequence encodes CASMPGGAYEQYF.

Concerning this clone: The same CDR3 arises from other DNA sequences in this sample as well. J is TRBJ2-5 and V is TRBV18; 7 bases map to TRBD2. The CDR3 covers 13 residues. The V gene end was trimmed by 0 bases and the J gene end by 5 bases; junction bases not matched to a gene: 0. Germline V gene sequence: CDR1 KGHSH, CDR2 LQKENI. This CDR3 is CASSPPGGETQYF. The CDR3 DNA follows: TGTGCCAGCTCACCACCGGGGGGGGAGACCCAGTACTTC.

J is TRBJ1-3 and V is TRBV19; 8 bases match TRBD1. The CDR3 sequence is 14 residues long. Germline CDR1 reads LNHDA; CDR2 reads SQIVND (reference sequence). V was clipped by 8 bases and J by 0 bases; unmatched bases: 3. Here the CDR3 reads CASLDRASGNTIYF. In DNA form, the CDR3 reads TGTGCCAGTTTGGACAGGGCCTCTGGAAACACCATATATTTT. The variable domain in full, completed from reference TRBV19 and TRBJ1-3, reads DGGITQSPKYLFRKEGQNVTLSCEQNLNHDAMYWYRQDPGQGLRLIYYSQIVNDFQKGDIAEGYSVSREKKESFPLTVTSAQKNPTAFYLCASLDRASGNTIYFGEGSWLTVV.

The V gene is TRBV5-1, the J gene TRBJ1-6, with TRBD1 matching 7 bases. Trimming at V came to 6 bases and at J to 8 bases, leaving 8 bases not matched to a gene. The CDR3 is 14 residues long. Looked up from germline, CDR1 is SGHRS and CDR2 is YFSETQ. The CDR3 sequence is CASKLNTGDSPLHF. The DNA for the CDR3 is TGCGCCAGCAAATTGAACACAGGGGATTCACCCCTCCACTTT.

This chain joins TRBV6-6 and TRBJ2-3, with TRBD2 matching 7 bases. There are 15 residues in the CDR3. Germline loops: CDR1 MNHNY, CDR2 SVGAGI (reference sequence). V shed 5 bases and J 0 bases; nucleotides not matched to a gene: 5. CDR3 DNA: TGTGCCAGCAGTCGCGGGGGTACTAGCACAGATACGCAGTATTTT. This sequence encodes CASSRGGTSTDTQYF.

The chain uses TRBV6-1 and TRBJ1-3, with D hard to call. CDR1 is MNHNS, CDR2 SASEGT, per germline. The CDR3 totals 13 residues. Trimming cost V 6 bases and J 1 base, with 7 bases left between them. The CDR3 nucleotides are TGTGCCAGCAGAGAGATGTCTGGAAACACCATATATTTT. This codes for CASREMSGNTIYF.

This chain connects TRBV19 to TRBJ2-1; D is possibly TRBD2 (6 bases). The V gene's germline CDR1 is LNHDA and CDR2 SQIVND (reference sequence). The CDR3 sequence is 16 residues long. V was shortened by 7 bases and J by 1 base, with 17 bases between the two germline ends. The CDR3 loop is CASIPQGGGSYNEQFF. In nucleotides, the CDR3 is TGTGCCAGTATTCCACAAGGTGGGGGGTCCTACAATGAGCAGTTCTTC.